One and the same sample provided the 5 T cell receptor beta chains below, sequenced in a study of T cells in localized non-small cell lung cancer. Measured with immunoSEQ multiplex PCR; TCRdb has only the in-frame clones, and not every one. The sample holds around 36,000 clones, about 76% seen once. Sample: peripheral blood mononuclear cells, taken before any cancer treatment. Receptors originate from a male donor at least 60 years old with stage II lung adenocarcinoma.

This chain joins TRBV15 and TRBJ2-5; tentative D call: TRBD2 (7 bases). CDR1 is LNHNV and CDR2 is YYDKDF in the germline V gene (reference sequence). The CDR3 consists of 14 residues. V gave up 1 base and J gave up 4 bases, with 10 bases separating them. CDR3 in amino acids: CATSRGGGRETQYF. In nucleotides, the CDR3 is TGTGCCACCAGCAGAGGGGGGGGGCGAGAGACCCAGTACTTC.

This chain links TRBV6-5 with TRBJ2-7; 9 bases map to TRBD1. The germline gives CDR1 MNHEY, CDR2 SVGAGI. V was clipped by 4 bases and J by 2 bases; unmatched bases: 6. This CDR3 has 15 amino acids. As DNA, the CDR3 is TGTGCCAGCAGTTTATACGGACAGGGGACCTACGAGCAGTACTTC. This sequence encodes CASSLYGQGTYEQYF.

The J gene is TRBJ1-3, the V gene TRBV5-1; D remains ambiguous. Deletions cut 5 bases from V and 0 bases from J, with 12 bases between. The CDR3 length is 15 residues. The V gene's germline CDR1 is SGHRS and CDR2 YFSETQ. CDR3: CASRSDAGSGNTIYF. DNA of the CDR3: TGCGCCAGCAGGTCGGACGCCGGCTCTGGAAACACCATATATTTT.

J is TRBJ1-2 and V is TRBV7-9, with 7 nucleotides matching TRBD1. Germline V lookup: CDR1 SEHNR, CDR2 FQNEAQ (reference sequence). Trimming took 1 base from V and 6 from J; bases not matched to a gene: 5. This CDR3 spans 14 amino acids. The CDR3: CASSLEGGANGYTF. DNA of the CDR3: TGTGCCAGCAGCTTAGAAGGGGGCGCAAATGGCTACACCTTC.

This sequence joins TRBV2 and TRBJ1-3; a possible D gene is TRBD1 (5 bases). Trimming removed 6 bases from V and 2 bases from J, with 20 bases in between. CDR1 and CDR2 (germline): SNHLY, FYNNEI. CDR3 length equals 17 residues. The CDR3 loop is CASRGGVFGSPGNTIYF. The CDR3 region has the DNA TGTGCCAGCAGGGGGGGGGTTTTTGGAAGTCCTGGAAACACCATATATTTT.